This entry is about one TCR beta chain. This specimen comes from a study of blood T cell repertoires in COVID-19. Study overall: Sample material is recorded as cDNA or gDNA derived from T cells, B-cell-depleted T cells, or PBMCs.

As processed by the authors: Reference gene primers were amplified, and this amplification served to estimate nucleated cell counts. TCRdb keeps only in-frame clones here, not all; method: immunoSEQ multiplex PCR. V and J calls plus clone size are reproduced from that table; the DNA served to infer D and trimming. The data show under 300,000 clones, with around 86% seen just once and approximately 1.7% held by the top ten. V dropped 5 bases and J dropped 6 bases, with 11 bases sitting between them. The CDR3 is 13 residues long. Germline V gene lookup returns CDR1 LNHDA and CDR2 SQIVND (reference sequence). The study counted Cohort 3 donors as recovered given two negative PCRs, clearance, or symptom resolution.

This chain joins TRBV19 and TRBJ1-5; D may be TRBD1 (5 bases). The source material was PBMCs or T cells enriched from blood (not recorded which). The receptor was isolated from a woman in her fifties or sixties who had recovered from COVID-19. The CDR3 nucleotides read TGTGCCAGTAGTCGCGACAGAAGTCAGCCCCAGCATTTT. Translating gives CASSRDRSQPQHF.